This T cell receptor beta chain originates from a study of cytomegalovirus exposure and HLA in healthy donors. About the research overall: Unique TCR beta sequences numbering 117 million came from about 180 million T cells in an earlier analysis. Study-wide points: Productive rates of about 90% or about 30% were seen for most TCR beta V segments in an earlier analysis. Sequencing likely generated an artifact that appeared as a cluster of highly shared sequence variants.

PCR involved 60 Vbeta and 13 Jbeta primers. Assay: immunoSEQ multiplex PCR; the TCRdb copy retains only in-frame clones and omits some. The profile covers about 100,000 clones, with 77% appearing a single time and under 5% taken by the ten largest. The CDR3 consists of 12 residues. The germline gives CDR1 SNHLY, CDR2 FYNNEI. The V end lost 3 bases, the J end lost 4 bases, and 4 bases lay between the germline ends. Likely unrecorded immune exposures existed in these nominally healthy donors. Remarks on this clone: Its antigen remains unknown.

The chain employs TRBV2 and TRBJ2-1; D is uncertain. The TCR sequence derives from a male donor in good health and CMV-seronegative. The specimen was PBMCs. For the CDR3, the DNA is TGTGCCAGCAGTGAGTATTACAATGAGCAGTTCTTC. Its protein is CASSEYYNEQFF.